This T cell receptor beta chain stems from a study of human T cells and chemical hapten exposure. The time point here: pre-sensitization, week 0. The treatment here: therapeutic diphenylcyclopropenone sensitization with weekly scalp DPC. Overall study findings and caveats: Expanded TCRs were compared with controls, and the expanded TCRs formed significantly more large CDR3 similarity clusters. As patch test score rose, PT1 expanded TCR counts tended to rise as well.

Germline assignment: CDR1 MNHEY and CDR2 SVGEGT. V lost 5 bases and J lost 6, with 5 bases in between. This CDR3 contains 12 residues. A remark on this clonotype: The target antigen is unknown.

TCRdb re-called the RACE reads with MiXCR, one entry per CDR3 protein. The sample lists approximately 370,000 distinct CDR3 sequences; 5% to 6.5% were seen once. This clonotype was obtained from a woman younger than 35 with alopecia areata. Some clones in this sample may be carry-over from other donors' samples. Sequenced material: whole blood, taken in connection with sensitization to the hapten diphenylcyclopropenone (DPC). The J gene is TRBJ1-6, the V gene TRBV6-2 or TRBV6-3; no firm D call. CDR3 DNA sequence: TGTGCCAGCAGTCACCTTAATTCACCCCTCCACTTT. Its translation is CASSHLNSPLHF.